This entry features one T cell receptor (beta chain) sequence. Its target is unknown. Assay: immunoSEQ multiplex PCR; the TCRdb copy retains only in-frame clones and omits some. The sample contains approximately 90,000 clones, roughly nine tenths of which appear only once. The length of the CDR3 is 17 residues. The germline CDR1 and CDR2 sequences are SGHAT and FQNNGV. V lost 5 bases and J lost 5; bases outside the gene matches: 9. This entry belongs to a study of graft-versus-host responses after intestinal transplantation. Across the study: Induction with anti-thymocyte globulin, then tacrolimus and steroids for roughly 3 years, was given to all recipients. Points from the study as a whole: Recipient marrow held GvH clones, some first seen in ileum or blood. In patients with graft-donor T cell macrochimerism, allograft graft-versus-host to host-versus-graft clonal ratios were high. Among circulating GvH clones, peak levels were associated with early post-transplant declines in HvG clones.

The rearrangement links TRBV11-2 to TRBJ2-3, with 14 bases identical to TRBD2. Specimen: unstimulated CD4+ T cells sorted from spleen or lymph node cells, collected before transplant. The clonotype originates from a human donor who was the organ donor for an intestinal transplant. DNA of the CDR3: TGTGCCAGCAGCCCCGGGACTAGCGGGGGTAGAATAGATACGCAGTATTTT. Translation gives CASSPGTSGGRIDTQYF.